This T cell receptor (beta chain) comes out of a study of blood T cell repertoires in COVID-19. Sequencing used immunoSEQ multiplex PCR; TCRdb keeps in-frame clones, though not all of them. The data show roughly 280,000 clones, around 93% seen once. Trimming removed 4 bases from V and 6 bases from J, with 17 bases in between. The CDR3 covers 15 residues. The germline gives CDR1 SGHRS, CDR2 YFSETQ. The chain employs TRBV5-1 and TRBJ2-1, with no clear D. Sample: PBMCs or T cells enriched from blood (not recorded which). The source is a man aged 35 to 55 who had been exposed to COVID-19. CDR3 in DNA: TGCGCCAGCAGCCTGGTTACTAACGCCGTCAATGAGCAGTTCTTC. Translation: CASSLVTNAVNEQFF.